This is a list of T cell receptor beta chains from one sample in a study of a mutant IDH1 vaccine in newly diagnosed glioma. Their target antigens are unknown. Produced via immunoSEQ multiplex PCR; TCRdb's table is partial and in-frame only. The table records tens of thousands of clones, 80% of them present only once. The source material was PBMCs, sampled from a glioma patient whose treatment included an IDH1 peptide vaccine. These receptors were taken from a man aged 50-60 years with glioma. The CDR3 runs from the conserved cysteine through the conserved F or W. D genes are given only for firm matches. Expanded clones get a size class; other rows say once, few or many, or leave the size out.

abundance | j_gene | d_gene | v_gene | CDR3aa | CDR3nt
NA | TRBJ2-2 | NA | TRBV11-3 | CASSHTGELFF | TGTGCCAGCAGCCACACCGGGGAGCTGTTTTTT
medium-sized | TRBJ1-1 | TRBD1 | TRBV2 | CASSKLTGVYTEAFF | TGTGCCAGCAGTAAACTTACAGGGGTCTACACTGAAGCTTTCTTT
once | TRBJ2-7 | NA | TRBV19 | CATSQGDYQQYF | TGTGCCACCTCACAGGGGGACTACCAGCAGTACTTC
NA | TRBJ1-4 | NA | TRBV30 | CAWSRTHDGTNEKLFF | TGTGCCTGGAGTAGGACCCACGATGGAACTAATGAAAAACTGTTTTTT
NA | TRBJ2-1 | NA | TRBV6-1 | CASSGQLGEQFF | TGTGCCAGCAGTGGACAGCTGGGTGAGCAGTTCTTC
NA | TRBJ2-4 | NA | TRBV7-9 | CASSSPGERIQYF | TGTGCCAGCAGCTCCCCGGGGGAGCGAATTCAGTACTTC
NA | TRBJ2-3 | TRBD2 | TRBV6-1 | CASSEARLAGGADTQYF | TGTGCCAGCAGTGAAGCTCGACTAGCGGGGGGGGCAGATACGCAGTATTTT
NA | TRBJ2-1 | TRBD2 | TRBV9 | CASSVAFQRDAYDLSSYNEQFF | TGTGCCAGCAGCGTAGCTTTCCAGCGGGACGCCTACGATTTGAGCTCCTACAATGAGCAGTTCTTC
NA | TRBJ1-4 | NA | TRBV30 | CAWRGRGIVEKLFF | TGTGCCTGGAGGGGGCGGGGGATCGTTGAAAAACTGTTTTTT
NA | TRBJ2-1 | NA | TRBV5-6 | CASSLGTYSYNEQFF | TGTGCCAGCAGCTTGGGGACATACTCCTACAATGAGCAGTTCTTC
NA | TRBJ2-1 | NA | TRBV25-1 | CASSEWVERPYNEQFF | TGTGCCAGCAGTGAATGGGTAGAGCGGCCCTACAATGAGCAGTTCTTC
NA | TRBJ2-1 | NA | TRBV5-6 | CASSFETSGNEQFF | TGTGCCAGCAGCTTCGAGACCAGTGGGAATGAGCAGTTCTTC
NA | TRBJ2-7 | NA | TRBV2 | CAGGGSWLGEQYF | TGTGCCGGGGGCGGGAGTTGGTTGGGCGAGCAGTACTTC
NA | TRBJ2-2 | NA | TRBV7-9 | CASSWESGINTGELFF | TGTGCCAGCAGCTGGGAATCCGGGATTAACACCGGGGAGCTGTTTTTT
NA | TRBJ1-1 | NA | TRBV15 | CATSARQLTEAFF | TGTGCCACCAGCGCTCGACAGCTTACCGAAGCTTTCTTT
NA | TRBJ1-1 | TRBD1 | TRBV4-1 | CASSQAGTGSTEAFF | TGCGCCAGCAGCCAGGCCGGGACAGGGTCTACTGAAGCTTTCTTT
NA | TRBJ1-1 | NA | TRBV4-3 | CASSQDSWGVNTEAFF | TGCGCCAGCAGCCAGGATTCATGGGGGGTGAACACTGAAGCTTTCTTT
NA | TRBJ2-5 | NA | TRBV1 | CTSSQERLTETQYF | TGCACCAGCAGCCAAGAACGTCTCACAGAGACCCAGTACTTC
NA | TRBJ2-1 | NA | TRBV28 | CASSSSDREGNEQFF | TGTGCCAGCAGTTCCTCGGACAGGGAGGGGAATGAGCAGTTCTTC
NA | TRBJ2-3 | NA | TRBV2 | CASRSRVGQTQYF | TGTGCCAGCAGGAGCAGGGTTGGGCAGACGCAGTATTTT
NA | TRBJ2-5 | TRBD1 | TRBV7-2 | CASSLGMGQGVTQYF | TGTGCCAGCAGCTTAGGAATGGGGCAGGGGGTGACCCAGTACTTC
NA | TRBJ1-1 | NA | TRBV6-5 | CASSFAGRNTEAFF | TGTGCCAGCAGTTTTGCAGGCCGGAACACTGAAGCTTTCTTT